This T cell receptor beta chain came from a study of regulatory T cells in long-lasting Graves disease. The overall study: Antithyroid drug intake by newly diagnosed Graves' patients had lasted under 3 months. Study-level points and caveats: Newly diagnosed Graves' patients had higher TCR diversity than persistent ones.

For TCR beta, libraries came from iRepertoire HTBI primers and Arm-PCR of CDR3 regions. TCRdb ran MiXCR on the multiplex PCR reads and lists one entry per CDR3 protein. The table includes about 420,000 distinct CDR3 sequences, around 17% detected once. The CDR3 sequence is 14 residues long. The germline V gene has CDR1 SEHNR and CDR2 FQNEAQ (reference sequence). The ends were cut back, 2 bases at V and 5 bases at J, with 13 bases in the middle. The table lists this clonotype with a few counts. Its specificity is unknown. Time point given: newly diagnosed GD, antithyroid drugs for less than 3 months. The TCR library was made from RNA that had been extracted from PBMCs in TRIzol. Patients of an endocrinology department in Xi'an, China, were included. These data were also reused for a study on T cells in Graves' hyperthyroidism and ophthalmopathy.

The receptor comes from a woman aged 18-30 years with Graves disease. The source was peripheral blood mononuclear cells (PBMCs), collected at new diagnosis, from a patient treated with antithyroid drugs. This rearrangement joins TRBV7-9 to TRBJ2-7; tentatively, D is TRBD1 or TRBD2 (5 bases each). CDR3 residues: CASSLNRQTNEQYF. CDR3 coding DNA: TGTGCCAGCAGCTTAAACAGGCAGACTAACGAGCAGTACTTC.